Listed below are T cell receptor beta chains from one sample, sequenced in a study of cytomegalovirus exposure and HLA in healthy donors. Measured with immunoSEQ multiplex PCR; TCRdb has only the in-frame clones, and not every one. The repertoire holds 75,000 or so clones, roughly 72% seen once, with about 20% in the top ten. Material: PBMCs. These receptors all stem from a woman aged 25-40 years in good health and CMV-seropositive. CDR3s include the opening cysteine and the closing phenylalanine or tryptophan. The D gene is left open where the match is weak. Clone size appears in some rows only: once, few, many, or a class for an expanded clone.

d_call,v_call,clone_size,j_call,cdr3_length,cdr3_nt,cdr3_aa
TRBD1,TRBV11-1,-,TRBJ2-7,14,TGTGCCAGCAGCCCTACAGACAGGGGGCACGAGCAGTACTTC,CASSPTDRGHEQYF
TRBD2,TRBV28,-,TRBJ2-7,13,TGTGCCACCCTAGCGGGCACCTCCTACGAGCAGTACTTC,CATLAGTSYEQYF
-,TRBV7-2,many,TRBJ1-1,12,TGTGCCAGCAGCGATCTAGGGGCTGAAGCTTTCTTT,CASSDLGAEAFF
TRBD1,TRBV20-1,-,TRBJ2-5,10,TGCAGGGACAGGAAAGAGACCCAGTACTTC,CRDRKETQYF
TRBD1,TRBV15,-,TRBJ1-5,15,TGTGCCACCACCCGGGGCAGGGGGAACAATCAGCCCCAGCATTTT,CATTRGRGNNQPQHF
TRBD1,TRBV6-6,-,TRBJ2-5,16,TGTGCCAGCAGCCGTTTTAGACGGACAGGGAGAGAGACCCAGTACTTC,CASSRFRRTGRETQYF
-,TRBV5-1,-,TRBJ2-7,13,TGCGCCAGCAGCTTGGATCCGTTCTACGAGCAGTACTTC,CASSLDPFYEQYF
-,TRBV28,once,TRBJ2-7,15,TGTGCCAGCAGTTCCCCAGCGGAACCATCCTACGAGCAGTACTTC,CASSSPAEPSYEQYF
TRBD1,TRBV5-4,-,TRBJ1-2,14,TGTGCCAGCAGGGGTATAGGGACAGGGGCTGGCTACACCTTC,CASRGIGTGAGYTF
-,TRBV6-5,-,TRBJ2-7,14,TGTGCCAGCAGTTACTCGAGGGCGCAATACGAGCAGTACTTC,CASSYSRAQYEQYF
TRBD1,TRBV30,once,TRBJ1-1,15,TGTGCCTGGACCGGGACAGGGGGAATGAACACTGAAGCTTTCTTT,CAWTGTGGMNTEAFF
TRBD1,TRBV7-9,-,TRBJ2-1,14,TGTGCCAGCGTCAGGACAGGGGTGCTGAATGAGCAGTTCTTC,CASVRTGVLNEQFF
-,TRBV6-5,-,TRBJ1-4,13,TGTGCCAGCAAGGACAGCCGTAATGAAAAACTGTTTTTT,CASKDSRNEKLFF
TRBD2,TRBV5-6,-,TRBJ2-7,16,TGTGCCAGCAGCTTTCGTTCACTAGCGGGTCTCTACGAGCAGTACTTC,CASSFRSLAGLYEQYF
-,TRBV15,-,TRBJ2-1,14,TGTGCCACCAGCAGAGGCCGGGACTCCTATGAGCAGTTCTTC,CATSRGRDSYEQFF
-,TRBV29-1,-,TRBJ2-7,16,TGCAGCGTTGAGGGGGGGCCGGGACTCCTATTTTCCGAGCAGTACTTC,CSVEGGPGLLFSEQYF
-,TRBV7-8,-,TRBJ2-5,13,TGTGCCAGCAGTTTAGACGGCCAAGAGACCCAGTACTTC,CASSLDGQETQYF